This TCR beta chain was sequenced for a study of OX40 agonist ivuxolimab in advanced cancers. The wider study: Clinicians treated patients with ivuxolimab, an agonistic anti-OX40 (CD134) antibody. Patients were treated with intravenous ivuxolimab, dosed at 0.01 to 10 mg/kg and infused every 2 weeks. Study-wide findings and caveats: Clonal expansion by week 6 occurred in CD4+ and CD8+ blood T cells (at 0.1 to 3.0 mg/kg).

This clone was observed a handful of times. Its target is not known. The CDR3 loop spans 14 amino acids. CDR1 and CDR2 (germline): SNHLY, FYNNEI. Germline trimming cut 8 bases from V and 4 bases from J; bases unmatched to any gene: 9. Sequencing used immunoSEQ multiplex PCR; TCRdb keeps in-frame clones, though not all of them. The sample holds more than 75,000 clones; more than 85% are singletons and the top ten take 0.82%. The sample consisted of CD4+ or CD8+ T cells sorted from blood, taken in a trial of the OX40 agonist ivuxolimab. This receptor was taken from an adult with an advanced solid tumor such as melanoma, head and neck, liver or kidney cancer. The chain joins TRBV2 to TRBJ2-3, with 7 nucleotides matching TRBD2. The CDR3 DNA reads as TGTGCCAGCTCTTTAACGGGAGGAGCAGATACGCAGTATTTT. Translating gives CASSLTGGADTQYF.